The sequence of this T cell receptor (beta chain) was determined in a study of T cells after yellow fever vaccination. As for the study in general: SMART-Seq v4 Ultra Low Input prepared the low-cell-number fractions. Broader study findings: Weaker, the secondary response had a peak occurring faster, on day 5 versus 15.

TCRdb recomputed calls from the 5' RACE reads with MiXCR, one row per CDR3 protein. The repertoire holds hundreds of thousands of distinct CDR3 sequences, with approximately 15% as singletons. V was pared by 0 bases and J by 4 bases, with 14 bases between. This CDR3 has 16 amino acids. Germline loops: CDR1 MNHEY, CDR2 SVGAGI. Details on this clonotype: Its antigen is not identified.

The source is a man aged 30 to 39 who received the YFV17D yellow fever vaccine. The V gene is TRBV6-5, the J gene TRBJ2-3; maybe TRBD2 (6 bases). Sequencing used PBMCs, obtained on the day of the yellow fever booster vaccination. This CDR3 is CASSYSISGTPDTQYF. The CDR3 DNA follows: TGTGCCAGCAGTTACTCCATATCCGGGACTCCAGATACGCAGTATTTT.